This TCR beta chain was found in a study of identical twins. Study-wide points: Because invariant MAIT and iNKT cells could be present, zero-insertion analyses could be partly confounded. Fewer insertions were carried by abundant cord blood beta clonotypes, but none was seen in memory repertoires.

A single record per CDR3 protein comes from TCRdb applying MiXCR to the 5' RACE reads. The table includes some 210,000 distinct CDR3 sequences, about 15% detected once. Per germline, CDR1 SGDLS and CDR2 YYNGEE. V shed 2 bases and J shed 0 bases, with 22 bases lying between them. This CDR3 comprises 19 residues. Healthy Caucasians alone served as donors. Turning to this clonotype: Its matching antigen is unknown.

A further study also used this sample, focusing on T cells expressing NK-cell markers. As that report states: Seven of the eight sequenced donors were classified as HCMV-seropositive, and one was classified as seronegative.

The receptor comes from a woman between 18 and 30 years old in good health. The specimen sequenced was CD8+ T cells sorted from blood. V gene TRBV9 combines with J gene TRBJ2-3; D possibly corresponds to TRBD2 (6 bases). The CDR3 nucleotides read TGTGCCAGCAGCGTCGCCGCTGGGACTGAAGTGATTAGCACAGATACGCAGTATTTT. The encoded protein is CASSVAAGTEVISTDTQYF.